The subject of this entry is one TCR beta chain. Its antigen remains unknown. An end of the junction does not agree with germline; a read error may underlie this. There are 15 residues in the CDR3. Germline V gives CDR1 WNHNN, CDR2 SYGVQD (reference sequence). No cell sorting was done before RNA was extracted from the tissue. More than 3 cm separated this lung sample from the edge of the tumor. The record originates from a study of tumor and adjacent non-tumor tissue in lung cancer. Study background: Aged about 30 to 76 years, patients included 10 men and 4 to 6 women with stage I to III disease. Each sample yielded approximately 4 million productive TCRbeta reads on average. Study observations and caveats: Tumor repertoires had a smaller top 100 clone share than normal lung.

TCRbeta libraries were built with three rounds of nested PCR, modified from ARM-PCR. Via MiXCR, TCRdb re-called the multiplex PCR reads, giving one row per CDR3 protein. This table holds around 100,000 distinct CDR3 sequences, approximately 60% found once. Sequencing used distant non-tumor lung tissue. This TCR came from a man younger than 45 with non-small cell lung cancer. The chain has TRBV10-1 and TRBJ2-3, with D uncertain. The DNA for the CDR3 is TGCGCCAGCAGTGAGGGTCAGGTCGACATAGATACGCAGTGTTTT. Amino acid sequence: CASSEGQVDIDTQCF.